A single sample gave rise to the 13 T cell receptor beta chains below, sequenced in a study of T-cell memory formation after mild COVID-19. MiXCR, run by TCRdb on the 5' RACE reads, gives a single entry per CDR3 protein. The data contain 150,000 to 200,000 distinct CDR3 sequences, around a tenth of them singletons. Sample: PBMCs or a T cell subset sorted from them (not recorded which). These receptors all come from a young man who had mild COVID-19 (a few samples of this study predate the infection). Cell type and time point are not known.

This clonotype was observed many times. J is TRBJ2-1 and V is TRBV12-3 or TRBV12-4, with D perhaps being TRBD1 or TRBD2 (6 bases each). This CDR3 comprises 16 residues. V shed 5 bases and J shed 5 bases, with 19 bases lying between them. Here the CDR3 reads CASSPKGGSRHNEQFF. In DNA, the CDR3 is TGTGCCAGCAGTCCTAAGGGGGGTAGCCGACACAATGAGCAGTTCTTC.

There are a few counts of this clonotype. This chain connects TRBV3-1 to TRBJ2-2, with D perhaps matching TRBD1 or TRBD2 (5 bases each). Germline V gives CDR1 LGHDT, CDR2 YNNKEL (reference sequence). Trimming removed 2 bases from V and 6 bases from J, with 7 bases in between. This CDR3 has 13 amino acids. The CDR3 spells CASSQRGPGELFF. Here the CDR3 DNA reads TGTGCCAGCAGCCAAAGGGGACCCGGGGAGCTGTTTTTT.

This clonotype was detected many times. The chain employs TRBV4-3 and TRBJ1-3, with no clear D. Germline V gene lookup returns CDR1 LGHNA and CDR2 YSLEER. Trimming pared 1 base from V and 2 bases from J, leaving 9 bases between. The CDR3 totals 15 residues. This chain's CDR3 is CASSQARTAGNTIYF. Here the CDR3 DNA reads TGCGCCAGCAGCCAAGCGCGGACGGCTGGAAACACCATATATTTT.

This chain links TRBV4-3 with TRBJ2-3, with D maybe TRBD2 (5 bases). V dropped 0 bases and J dropped 0 bases, with 13 bases sitting between them. Germline values: CDR1 LGHNA, CDR2 YSLEER. This CDR3 spans 17 amino acids. The DNA for the CDR3 is TGCGCCAGCAGCCAAGATTGGCTAGCTGCGAGCACAGATACGCAGTATTTT. Translated: CASSQDWLAASTDTQYF.

This chain joins TRBV6-5 and TRBJ1-1; the D is unclear. This CDR3 region has 15 residues. From germline, CDR1 is MNHEY and CDR2 SVGAGI. V was cut by 0 bases and J by 5 bases, with 13 bases left in between. DNA of the CDR3: TGTGCCAGCAGTTACTCGAGCGTATCACGGACTGAAGCTTTCTTT. It specifies CASSYSSVSRTEAFF.

The chain carries TRBV7-3 and TRBJ2-3; possibly TRBD2 for D (7 bases). Trimming left V 0 bases short and J 2 bases short, with 12 bases between. Per the germline V gene, CDR1 is SGHTA and CDR2 is FQGTGA. The CDR3 spans 16 residues. This CDR3 reads CASSLTGRGLTDTQYF. The CDR3 DNA follows: TGTGCCAGCAGCTTAACGGGGCGGGGGCTCACAGATACGCAGTATTTT.

This clonotype was found a few times. The chain employs TRBV7-2 and TRBJ2-3, with unresolved D. Germline values: CDR1 SGHTA, CDR2 FQGNSA. The germline V and J ends were trimmed by 8 bases and 2 bases, with 8 bases remaining between them. The CDR3 consists of 12 residues. The CDR3 spells CASESLTDTQYF. CDR3 nucleotide sequence: TGTGCCAGCGAGTCTCTCACAGATACGCAGTATTTT.

The CDR3 loop is CARRQRRSGNEQFF. DNA for the CDR3: TGTGCCAGGAGACAGAGAAGGTCAGGGAATGAGCAGTTCTTC. This chain uses TRBV7-2 with TRBJ2-1, with D possibly TRBD1 on 5 matching bases. The CDR3 consists of 14 residues. CDR1 is SGHTA, CDR2 FQGNSA, per germline. With 9 bases removed from V and 7 bases from J, the gap between germline ends came to 19 bases.

About this clonotype itself: A read error may produce the germline difference seen at one junction end. The rearrangement uses TRBV9 and TRBJ2-3; D gene ambiguous. CDR3 length: 14 amino acids. The V gene's germline CDR1 is SGDLS and CDR2 YYNGEE. The CDR3 sequence: CASSAPQTTDTQYF. Here the CDR3 DNA reads TGTGCCAGCAGCGCTCCCCAAACCACAGATACGCAGTACTTT. The full variable domain, completed using reference TRBV9 and TRBJ2-3, is DSGVTQTPKHLITATGQRVTLRCSPRSGDLSVYWYQQSLDQGLQFLIQYYNGEERAKGNILERFSAQQFPDLHSELNLSSLELGDSALYFCASSAPQTTDTQYFGPGTRLTVL.

V gene TRBV7-8 combines with J gene TRBJ2-7; TRBD2 matches at 10 bases. The V segment lost 4 bases and the J segment 1 base; nucleotides outside the gene matches: 1. Germline assignment: CDR1 SGHVS and CDR2 FQNEAQ. The CDR3 covers 14 residues. CDR3 loop: CASSWTSGSYEQYV. The CDR3 nucleotides are TGTGCCAGCAGCTGGACTAGCGGATCCTACGAGCAGTACGTC.

The genes are TRBV25-1 and TRBJ2-3; no firm D call. The germline gives CDR1 MGHDK, CDR2 SYGVNS. The CDR3 sequence is 16 residues long. V gave up 1 base and J gave up 0 bases, with 11 bases separating them. CDR3 loop: CASSEWGRTSTDTQYF. DNA of the CDR3: TGTGCCAGCAGTGAATGGGGTCGTACTAGCACAGATACGCAGTATTTT.

This clonotype came up a few times. The CDR3 here is CSAKGPGETQYF. CDR3 DNA: TGCAGTGCTAAGGGCCCCGGGGAGACCCAGTACTTC. The V and J genes are TRBV20-1 and TRBJ2-5; D is uncertain. The CDR3 totals 12 residues. V was shortened by 4 bases and J by 5 bases, with 11 bases between the two germline ends. Germline V gene sequence: CDR1 DFQATT, CDR2 SNEGSKA (reference sequence).

V and J are TRBV7-9 and TRBJ1-5, with a tentative D call TRBD1 (6 bases). V lost 2 bases and J lost 5, with 13 bases in between. The CDR3 runs 15 residues. The V gene's germline CDR1 is SEHNR and CDR2 FQNEAQ (reference sequence). The CDR3, as DNA: TGTGCCAGCAGCTTATTTGCAGGGGCCGATCAGCCCCAGCATTTT. Residues: CASSLFAGADQPQHF.